One sample yielded the 12 T cell receptor beta chains listed below, sequenced in a study of cytomegalovirus exposure and HLA in healthy donors (dated by TCRdb to 2016 to 2017). Receptors were amplified or captured by the immunoSEQ multiplex PCR assay. The multiplex PCR relied on a mix of 60 forward primers for TCR Vbeta segments and 13 reverse primers for TCR Jbeta segments. The table was pulled from immuneACCESS by TCRdb, which kept in-frame rearrangements only. Such tables lose some clones; where checked, under half of the loss comes from unresolved V genes, and the rest has no known cause. Counted in this sample were approximately 180,000 clones; approximately 81% of them appeared once. Clones ranked in the top ten supply over 2% of the sample. Source material: PBMCs. Every receptor here comes from a woman aged 25 to 45 in good health and CMV-seronegative.

The chain combines TRBV13 with TRBJ1-2; 9 nucleotides match TRBD1. The germline CDR1 and CDR2 sequences are PRHDT and FYEKMQ (reference sequence). V lost 9 bases and J lost 5; bases outside the gene matches: 10. The CDR3 spans 14 residues. The CDR3 nucleotides read TGTGCCAGTCGACCCTTCGGACAGGGGTATGGCTACACCTTC. It yields the protein CASRPFGQGYGYTF.

The V call is TRBV5-1, the J call TRBJ1-1; no reliable D call. V dropped 1 base and J dropped 0 bases, with 10 bases sitting between them. This CDR3 has 15 residues. Germline CDR1 is SGHRS and CDR2 is YFSETQ. The CDR3 here is CASSLTGIMNTEAFF. The CDR3 DNA follows: TGCGCCAGCAGCTTGACGGGGATCATGAACACTGAAGCTTTCTTT.

The chain has TRBV11-2 and TRBJ2-7, with 9 nucleotides matching TRBD1. Germline values: CDR1 SGHAT, CDR2 FQNNGV. Unmatched junction bases numbered 5, after V lost 5 bases and J lost 3 bases. This CDR3 contains 14 residues. The CDR3 DNA reads TGTGCCAGCAGCGTCGGACAGGGGATCTACGAGCAGTACTTC. Protein sequence: CASSVGQGIYEQYF.

The chain has TRBV28 and TRBJ2-7; no firm D call. Trimming left V 3 bases short and J 3 bases short, with 12 bases between. The CDR3 totals 14 residues. Germline V gives CDR1 MDHEN, CDR2 SYDVKM. The CDR3 sequence is CASSFRRTVYEQYF. DNA of the CDR3: TGTGCCAGCAGTTTCCGGAGAACGGTCTACGAGCAGTACTTC.

This clone occurred once. The chain has TRBV7-7 and TRBJ2-5, with no clear D. The CDR3 is made up of 13 amino acids. Trimming shortened V by 5 bases and J by 3 bases, and 10 bases separated the two germline ends. In germline, CDR1 is SSHAT, CDR2 FNYEAQ (reference sequence). CDR3: CASSTRRKETQYF. In DNA, the CDR3 is TGTGCCAGCAGCACAAGGCGGAAAGAGACCCAGTACTTC. Full variable domain (outside the CDR3, taken from reference TRBV7-7 and TRBJ2-5): GAGVSQSPRYKVTKRGQDVTLRCDPISSHATLYWYQQALGQGPEFLTYFNYEAQPDKSGLPSDRFSAERPEGSISTLTIQRTEQRDSAMYRCASSTRRKETQYFGPGTRLLVL.

This clone occurred a few times. This sequence joins TRBV6-1 and TRBJ2-4; D remains unclear. CDR1 is MNHNS, CDR2 SASEGT, per germline. This CDR3 is built from 13 residues. The V gene lost 1 base and the J gene lost 4 bases, with 5 bases spanning the gap. CDR3 amino acids: CASSEDSKNIQYF. The CDR3 DNA is TGTGCCAGCAGTGAAGACAGTAAAAACATTCAGTACTTC.

This clone came up once. The V call is TRBV5-1, the J call TRBJ2-2, with TRBD2 identical over 8 bases. J was trimmed by 2 bases and V by 0 bases; bases with no gene match: 3. Germline V gene sequence: CDR1 SGHRS, CDR2 YFSETQ. The CDR3 has 16 residues. In nucleotides, the CDR3 is TGCGCCAGCAGCTTGGAAGCGGGGGTAAACACCGGGGAGCTGTTTTTT. This sequence encodes CASSLEAGVNTGELFF.

The chain employs TRBV9 and TRBJ2-3; 8 bases agree with TRBD2. Losses at the gene ends were 7 bases for V and 5 bases for J; bases not matched to a gene: 6. Germline V gene lookup returns CDR1 SGDLS and CDR2 YYNGEE. This CDR3 region has 13 residues. The CDR3 spells CASQGTRVDTQYF. CDR3 in DNA: TGTGCCAGCCAAGGGACTAGGGTAGATACGCAGTATTTT.

This sequence joins TRBV19 and TRBJ1-1; tentative D call: TRBD1 (6 bases). Germline assignment: CDR1 LNHDA and CDR2 SQIVND (reference sequence). V gave up 1 base and J gave up 4 bases, with 10 bases separating them. This CDR3 is built from 14 residues. The CDR3 reads CASSIGGQPTEAFF. CDR3 DNA sequence: TGTGCCAGTAGTATAGGAGGACAGCCCACTGAAGCTTTCTTT. Full variable domain (missing parts from reference TRBV19 and TRBJ1-1): DGGITQSPKYLFRKEGQNVTLSCEQNLNHDAMYWYRQDPGQGLRLIYYSQIVNDFQKGDIAEGYSVSREKKESFPLTVTSAQKNPTAFYLCASSIGGQPTEAFFGQGTRLTVV.

The V gene is TRBV28, the J gene TRBJ2-7, with a possible D match to TRBD1 (6 bases). V dropped 4 bases and J dropped 6 bases, with 16 bases sitting between them. This CDR3 region has 14 residues. CDR1 is MDHEN and CDR2 is SYDVKM in the germline V gene. In DNA form, the CDR3 reads TGTGCCAGCAGTTCTGAGGACAGCAGACTCGAGCAGTACTTC. Translated: CASSSEDSRLEQYF.

The chain combines TRBV28 with TRBJ1-6, with TRBD1 identical over 8 bases. Germline V gene sequence: CDR1 MDHEN, CDR2 SYDVKM. With 8 bases clipped from V and 7 bases from J, the junction kept 16 bases outside the gene matches. This CDR3 contains 17 residues. Here the CDR3 reads CASQWDRRREGNSPLHF. DNA for the CDR3: TGTGCCAGCCAATGGGACAGGCGCCGGGAAGGGAATTCACCCCTCCACTTT.

The sample holds one count of this clone. The chain carries TRBV27 and TRBJ2-7, with 7 positions matching TRBD1. This CDR3 contains 14 residues. V lost 5 bases and J lost 1; bases outside the gene matches: 5. From germline, CDR1 is MNHEY and CDR2 SMNVEV (reference sequence). CDR3 sequence reads: CASSLLQGSYEQYF. CDR3 nucleotide sequence: TGTGCCAGCAGTCTCCTACAGGGGTCCTACGAGCAGTACTTC.